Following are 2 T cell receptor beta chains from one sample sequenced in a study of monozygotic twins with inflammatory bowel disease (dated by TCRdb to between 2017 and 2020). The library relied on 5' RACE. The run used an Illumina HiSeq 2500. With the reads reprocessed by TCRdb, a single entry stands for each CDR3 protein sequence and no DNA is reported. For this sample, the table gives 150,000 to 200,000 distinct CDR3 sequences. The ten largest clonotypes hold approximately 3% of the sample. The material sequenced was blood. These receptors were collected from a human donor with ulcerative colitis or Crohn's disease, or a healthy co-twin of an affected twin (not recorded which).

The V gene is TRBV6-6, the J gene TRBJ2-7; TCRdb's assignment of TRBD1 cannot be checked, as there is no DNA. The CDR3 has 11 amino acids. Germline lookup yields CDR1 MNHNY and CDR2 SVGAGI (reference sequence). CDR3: CATAGSYEQYF.

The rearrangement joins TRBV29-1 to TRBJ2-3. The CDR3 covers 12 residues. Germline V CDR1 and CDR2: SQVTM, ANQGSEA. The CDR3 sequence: CSVDSTTTTQYF.